This passage covers 28 T cell receptor beta chains from one sample sequenced in a study of T cell responses to AZD1222 COVID-19 vaccine. The repertoire was sequenced with immunoSEQ multiplex PCR; TCRdb's copy has only in-frame clones and lacks some. The sample yields 250,000 to 300,000 clones, 90% to 95% seen once. Material: peripheral blood, obtained 28 days after the second AZD1222 dose. These receptor sequences come from an adult who received the AZD1222 COVID-19 vaccine.

This chain connects TRBV30 to TRBJ1-5, with D tentatively TRBD1 (5 bases). Germline V gene sequence: CDR1 GTSNPN, CDR2 SVGIG (reference sequence). There are 12 residues in the CDR3. V gave up 5 bases and J gave up 6 bases, with 11 bases separating them. The CDR3 loop reads CAWGGAGQPQHF. As DNA, the CDR3 is TGTGCCTGGGGAGGGGCTGGTCAGCCCCAGCATTTT. Full variable domain (rest looked up from reference TRBV30 and TRBJ1-5): SQTIHQWPATLVQPVGSPLSLECTVEGTSNPNLYWYRQAAGRGLQLLFYSVGIGQISSEVPQNLSASRPQDRQFILSSKKLLLSDSGFYLCAWGGAGQPQHFGDGTRLSIL.

The chain combines TRBV9 with TRBJ1-3; TRBD1 matches 8 bases. The J segment lost 4 bases and the V segment lost 4 bases, leaving 7 bases of the junction unmatched. CDR1 and CDR2 (germline): SGDLS, YYNGEE. This CDR3 is 15 amino acids long. The chain's CDR3 is CASSSQGARGNTIYF. The CDR3 DNA reads as TGTGCCAGCAGCTCCCAGGGGGCGCGCGGAAACACCATATATTTT.

This rearrangement joins TRBV5-5 to TRBJ2-6; D remains ambiguous. The CDR3 length is 17 residues. The ends were cut back, 0 bases at V and 0 bases at J, with 10 bases in the middle. Germline V gives CDR1 SGHKS, CDR2 YYEKEE (reference sequence). The CDR3 sequence: CASSLGGYRSGANVLTF. The CDR3 DNA is TGTGCCAGCAGCTTGGGCGGTTACCGCTCTGGGGCCAACGTCCTGACTTTC.

V usage is TRBV20-1 and J usage is TRBJ2-3; D is perhaps TRBD2 (6 bases). The CDR3 is 15 amino acids. V was shortened by 3 bases and J by 2 bases, with 15 bases between the two germline ends. In germline, CDR1 is DFQATT, CDR2 SNEGSKA (reference sequence). Here the CDR3 reads CSASPGTPDTDTQYF. CDR3 DNA: TGCAGTGCTAGTCCCGGGACTCCGGACACAGATACGCAGTATTTT.

V usage is TRBV11-2 and J usage is TRBJ2-7; D might be TRBD2 (6 bases). Germline V gene data show CDR1 as SGHAT and CDR2 as FQNNGV. V lost 5 bases and J lost 4, with 18 bases in between. CDR3 size: 15 residues. Written as DNA, the CDR3 is TGTGCCAGCAGCCATGTCAGGGAGGTATCGTACGAGCAGTACTTC. This translates into CASSHVREVSYEQYF.

To note about this clone: Other DNA sequences in the sample encode the same CDR3. This chain links TRBV28 with TRBJ1-1; TRBD1 agrees at 8 bases. The CDR3 covers 12 residues. In germline, CDR1 is MDHEN, CDR2 SYDVKM. V shed 6 bases, J shed 7 bases, and the junction held 4 bases outside the gene matches. In nucleotides, the CDR3 is TGTGCCAGCAGCCTAGGGACAGGTGAAGCTTTCTTT. It is translated as CASSLGTGEAFF.

V usage is TRBV6-5 and J usage is TRBJ2-2; unclear D gene. The CDR3 loop spans 13 amino acids. Trimming stripped 8 bases from V and 1 base from J, with 8 bases between. Germline lookup yields CDR1 MNHEY and CDR2 SVGAGI. In DNA, the CDR3 is TGTGCCAGCTTGAAGGGGAACACCGGGGAGCTGTTTTTT. As protein: CASLKGNTGELFF.

The chain couples TRBV5-4 to TRBJ2-3; D gene ambiguous. In germline, CDR1 is SGHNT, CDR2 YYREEE (reference sequence). The CDR3 is made up of 15 amino acids. V lost 6 bases to trimming and J lost 2 bases, with 16 bases between them. In DNA, the CDR3 is TGTGCCAGCACCCCTCGAAGCGAGATCACAGATACGCAGTATTTT. Its protein product is CASTPRSEITDTQYF. Full variable domain (missing parts from reference TRBV5-4 and TRBJ2-3): ETGVTQSPTHLIKTRGQQVTLRCSSQSGHNTVSWYQQALGQGPQFIFQYYREEENGRGNFPPRFSGLQFPNYSSELNVNALELDDSALYLCASTPRSEITDTQYFGPGTRLTVL.

This clone appeared once. CDR3 sequence reads: CASSPQLTYNEQFF. In nucleotides, the CDR3 is TGTGCCAGCAGCCCACAGCTAACCTACAATGAGCAGTTCTTC. The rearrangement joins TRBV6-5 to TRBJ2-1; D is unresolved. V gave up 6 bases and J gave up 2 bases, with 11 bases separating them. This CDR3 is built from 14 residues. Germline values: CDR1 MNHEY, CDR2 SVGAGI.

The V and J genes are TRBV7-2 and TRBJ2-3; tentatively, D is TRBD2 (6 bases). Germline loops: CDR1 SGHTA, CDR2 FQGNSA. Trimming took 5 bases from V and 1 from J, leaving 13 bases between them. The CDR3 runs 15 residues. CDR3 DNA sequence: TGTGCCAGCAGCCTAGTGCGGGACGGCACAGATACGCAGTATTTT. Amino acids: CASSLVRDGTDTQYF.

This chain joins TRBV24-1 and TRBJ2-2, with TRBD1 matching 7 bases. The CDR3 is 16 amino acids. Per the germline V gene, CDR1 is KGHDR and CDR2 is SFDVKD. V was pared by 4 bases and J by 5 bases, with 9 bases of the junction left unmatched. CDR3 in amino acids: CATSDPRQGKTGELFF. CDR3 coding DNA: TGTGCCACCAGTGACCCTCGACAGGGAAAAACCGGGGAGCTGTTTTTT.

The count of this clone is one. This sequence joins TRBV6-5 and TRBJ2-7, with D maybe TRBD2 (5 bases). V lost 0 bases, J lost 3 bases, and 12 bases lay in between. Germline CDR1 and CDR2: MNHEY and SVGAGI. The CDR3 totals 15 residues. The CDR3 is CASSYSLPEDYEQYF. For the CDR3, the DNA is TGTGCCAGCAGTTACTCTCTTCCGGAGGACTACGAGCAGTACTTC.

The chain joins TRBV27 to TRBJ2-2; D may match TRBD1 or TRBD2 (6 bases each). V gave up 3 bases and J gave up 3 bases, with 11 bases separating them. The CDR3 loop spans 15 amino acids. In germline, CDR1 is MNHEY, CDR2 SMNVEV (reference sequence). The CDR3 sequence is CASSLRGADTGELFF. Here the CDR3 DNA reads TGTGCCAGCAGTTTGAGGGGGGCGGACACCGGGGAGCTGTTTTTT.

This sequence joins TRBV24-1 and TRBJ2-1; TRBD2 aligns across 8 bases. The CDR3 contains 13 residues. Germline lookup yields CDR1 KGHDR and CDR2 SFDVKD. V lost 6 bases and J lost 9; bases outside the gene matches: 6. CDR3 DNA sequence: TGTGCCACCAGTCGAGCGGGAGAGACTGAGCAGTTCTTC. It is translated as CATSRAGETEQFF.

The gene calls are TRBV29-1 and TRBJ2-7; the D gene is possibly TRBD2 (6 bases). The CDR3 has 15 amino acids. Trimming cost V 3 bases and J 6 bases, with 21 bases left between them. Germline CDR1 reads SQVTM; CDR2 reads ANQGSEA. In DNA form, the CDR3 reads TGCAGCGTTGAGAACTCCGGGCGGGGAATTTTCGAGCAGTACTTC. It encodes CSVENSGRGIFEQYF.

The V gene is TRBV7-2, the J gene TRBJ1-1, with D hard to call. The germline gives CDR1 SGHTA, CDR2 FQGNSA. The CDR3 spans 12 residues. V lost 7 bases, J lost 5 bases, and 11 bases lay in between. The CDR3 spells CASTPRVTEAFF. CDR3 DNA sequence: TGTGCCAGCACCCCCCGTGTAACTGAAGCTTTCTTT.

The chain is built from TRBV5-6 and TRBJ1-5; D call uncertain. The CDR3 loop spans 13 amino acids. The germline CDR1 and CDR2 sequences are SGHDT and YYEEEE. V dropped 0 bases and J dropped 7 bases, with 8 bases sitting between them. The CDR3 sequence: CASSLGQAQPQHF. As DNA, the CDR3 is TGTGCCAGCAGCTTGGGGCAGGCGCAGCCCCAGCATTTT. The whole variable domain, remainder taken from reference TRBV5-6 and TRBJ1-5, is DAGVTQSPTHLIKTRGQQVTLRCSPKSGHDTVSWYQQALGQGPQFIFQYYEEEERQRGNFPDRFSGHQFPNYSSELNVNALLLGDSALYLCASSLGQAQPQHFGDGTRLSIL.

This chain uses TRBV15 with TRBJ2-7; 11 nucleotides align to TRBD2. J lost 6 bases, V lost 0 bases, and 13 bases had no gene match. The CDR3 totals 18 residues. Germline V lookup: CDR1 LNHNV, CDR2 YYDKDF (reference sequence). The CDR3 coding sequence is TGTGCCACCAGCAGAGATAGGGGGTGGGGACTAGCGGCTTCCGAGCAGTACTTC. Protein product: CATSRDRGWGLAASEQYF.

The chain employs TRBV2 and TRBJ1-5; D gene ambiguous. With 5 bases removed from V and 4 bases from J, the gap between germline ends came to 3 bases. The V gene's germline CDR1 is SNHLY and CDR2 FYNNEI. CDR3 length: 11 amino acids. The CDR3 spells CASSMNQPQHF. CDR3 nucleotides: TGTGCCAGCAGTATGAATCAGCCCCAGCATTTT.

The chain combines TRBV6-1 with TRBJ1-1; D is undetermined. In germline, CDR1 is MNHNS, CDR2 SASEGT. Trimming pared 2 bases from V and 2 bases from J, leaving 12 bases between. This CDR3 contains 15 residues. The CDR3, as DNA: TGTGCCAGCAGTGAATCGTCCAGGCTAAACACTGAAGCTTTCTTT. This codes for CASSESSRLNTEAFF.

This clone was detected only once. The rearrangement links TRBV6-6 to TRBJ2-7; D is unresolved. Per germline, CDR1 MNHNY and CDR2 SVGAGI (reference sequence). The CDR3 totals 12 residues. V was trimmed by 5 bases and J by 3 bases, leaving 8 bases between them. CDR3 in DNA: TGTGCCAGCAGTCGCGTGGGCTACGAGCAGTACTTC. The encoded protein is CASSRVGYEQYF.

This clone occurred once. CDR3 sequence: CASRAGTGEGSYEQYF. CDR3 DNA sequence: TGCGCCAGCAGAGCCGGGACAGGGGAGGGGTCCTACGAGCAGTACTTC. V and J are TRBV10-2 and TRBJ2-7; the match to TRBD1 covers 10 bases. Germline V CDR1 and CDR2: WSHSY, SAAADI. The CDR3 covers 16 residues. The J segment lost 1 base and the V segment lost 6 bases, leaving 9 bases of the junction unmatched.

This chain uses TRBV19 with TRBJ1-5, with D possibly TRBD1 on 6 matching bases. The CDR3 runs 12 residues. The germline CDR1 and CDR2 sequences are LNHDA and SQIVND (reference sequence). Trimming cost V 5 bases and J 8 bases, with 10 bases left between them. CDR3 in amino acids: CASSFTGKPQHF. CDR3 nucleotide sequence: TGTGCCAGTAGTTTTACAGGGAAGCCCCAGCATTTT.

The chain links TRBV3-1 (or the pseudogene TRBV3-2) to TRBJ2-3; the D is unclear. V was clipped by 0 bases and J by 5 bases, with 6 bases between them. The CDR3 has 13 residues. CDR1 is LGHDT and CDR2 is YNNKEL in the germline V gene (reference sequence). The CDR3 bases are TGTGCCAGCAGCCAAGATGGCCGAGATACGCAGTATTTT. It encodes CASSQDGRDTQYF.

CDR3 in amino acids: CASSSVSGGLYNEQFF. CDR3 sequence (DNA): TGTGCCAGCAGCTCAGTAAGCGGGGGACTCTACAATGAGCAGTTCTTC. This chain connects TRBV3-1 (or the pseudogene TRBV3-2) to TRBJ2-1; 8 bases align to TRBD2. Looked up from germline, CDR1 is LGHDT and CDR2 is YNNKEL (reference sequence). The CDR3 loop spans 16 amino acids. V trimming: 5 bases; J trimming: 3 bases; junction bases outside the gene matches: 9.

V gene TRBV5-1 combines with J gene TRBJ2-3; a possible D gene is TRBD2 (5 bases). V was pared by 9 bases and J by 1 base, with 12 bases between. Germline loops: CDR1 SGHRS, CDR2 YFSETQ. CDR3 length: 13 amino acids. The CDR3 nucleotides read TGCGCCACCGGGGATGCTGGCACAGATACGCAGTATTTT. Amino acid sequence: CATGDAGTDTQYF.

The V gene is TRBV19, the J gene TRBJ1-2; 7 nucleotides match TRBD1. CDR1 and CDR2 (germline): LNHDA, SQIVND (reference sequence). This CDR3 is 15 amino acids long. With 0 bases clipped from V and 2 bases from J, the junction kept 3 bases outside the gene matches. CDR3 sequence (DNA): TGTGCCAGTAGTATAGAAGGGGGCTCCAACTATGGCTACACCTTC. Protein: CASSIEGGSNYGYTF.

The rearrangement links TRBV5-1 to TRBJ1-3, with unresolved D. V dropped 4 bases and J dropped 0 bases, with 11 bases sitting between them. CDR3 length: 15 amino acids. Germline V gene lookup returns CDR1 SGHRS and CDR2 YFSETQ. CDR3 region: CASSPDGVSGNTIYF. The CDR3 DNA sequence: TGCGCCAGCAGCCCGGACGGGGTCTCTGGAAACACCATATATTTT.